The 26 T cell receptor beta chains below were found in one sample sequenced in a study of blood T cell repertoires in COVID-19. Sequencing used immunoSEQ multiplex PCR; TCRdb keeps in-frame clones, though not all of them. The table records 150,000 or so clones, around 87% of them present only once. The sample taken for sequencing was PBMCs or T cells enriched from blood (not recorded which). All receptors derive from a woman in her thirties or forties who had been exposed to COVID-19.

The chain joins TRBV29-1 to TRBJ1-1; D call uncertain. V dropped 1 base and J dropped 4 bases, with 4 bases sitting between them. The CDR3 runs to 11 residues. Per the germline V gene, CDR1 is SQVTM and CDR2 is ANQGSEA. DNA of the CDR3: TGCAGCGTTGAAGGGAGCACTGAAGCTTTCTTT. This sequence encodes CSVEGSTEAFF. Based on the CDR3 plus reference TRBV29-1 and TRBJ1-1, the full variable domain is SAVISQKPSRDICQRGTSLTIQCQVDSQVTMMFWYRQQPGQSLTLIATANQGSEATYESGFVIDKFPISRPNLTFSTLTVSNMSPEDSSIYLCSVEGSTEAFFGQGTRLTVV.

The chain carries TRBV18 and TRBJ2-7, with TRBD1 matching over 9 bases. The V and J ends lost 4 bases and 5 bases, in that order; junction bases with no gene match: 3. This CDR3 has 13 residues. Germline CDR1 reads KGHSH; CDR2 reads LQKENI. This chain's CDR3 is CASSQGQGNEQYF. CDR3 sequence (DNA): TGTGCCAGCTCACAGGGACAGGGAAACGAGCAGTACTTC.

The DNA of the CDR3 is TGCGCCAGCAGCCAGCCCACCGGTCGAGATACGCAGTATTTT. The encoded protein is CASSQPTGRDTQYF. The rearrangement joins TRBV4-1 to TRBJ2-3, with D unresolved. Trimming removed 3 bases from V and 5 bases from J, with 12 bases in between. CDR1 and CDR2 (germline): MGHRA, YSYEKL. This CDR3 spans 14 amino acids.

The chain uses TRBV4-3 and TRBJ1-2, with D possibly being TRBD1 (6 bases). CDR1 LGHNA and CDR2 YSLEER come from the germline V gene. Trimming removed 0 bases at V and 2 bases at J, with 16 bases between. The CDR3 spans 17 residues. The chain's CDR3 is CASSQDQGGHINYGYTF. CDR3 DNA: TGCGCCAGCAGCCAAGATCAAGGGGGACACATAAACTATGGCTACACCTTC.

The chain joins TRBV20-1 to TRBJ1-2; no reliable D call. The CDR3 has 13 amino acids. The V end lost 6 bases, the J end lost 2 bases, and 13 bases lay between the germline ends. CDR1 is DFQATT and CDR2 is SNEGSKA in the germline V gene (reference sequence). The CDR3 sequence is CSASTRGNYGYTF. As DNA, the CDR3 is TGCAGTGCCAGTACACGGGGAAACTATGGCTACACCTTC.

The chain recombines TRBV28 with TRBJ1-2; D call uncertain. The CDR3 loop spans 15 amino acids. Germline V gene data show CDR1 as MDHEN and CDR2 as SYDVKM. V shed 2 bases and J shed 0 bases, with 10 bases lying between them. The CDR3 nucleotides read TGTGCCAGCAGTTTAAACACGGGTTCTAACTATGGCTACACCTTC. Translation: CASSLNTGSNYGYTF.

J is TRBJ2-7 and V is TRBV6-1, with D unclear. The length of the CDR3 is 14 residues. The V and J ends lost 1 base and 2 bases respectively, with 9 bases between them. Germline loops: CDR1 MNHNS, CDR2 SASEGT. In nucleotides, the CDR3 is TGTGCCAGCAGTGAAGAGGCGGATACCTACGAGCAGTACTTC. As protein: CASSEEADTYEQYF.

The V and J genes are TRBV5-4 and TRBJ2-7, with 7 bases fitting TRBD1. After removal of 4 bases from V and 6 bases from J, the junction contained 13 bases not matched to a gene. The CDR3 is made up of 15 amino acids. Germline V CDR1 and CDR2: SGHNT, YYREEE (reference sequence). The CDR3 coding sequence is TGTGCCAGCAGCCAATCAGGGTCAGGGGGACGCGAGCAGTACTTC. It encodes CASSQSGSGGREQYF.

CDR3 protein: CASSPLPGDYGYTF. CDR3 nucleotide sequence: TGTGCCAGCTCACCACTACCGGGGGACTATGGCTACACCTTC. The chain couples TRBV18 to TRBJ1-2; maybe TRBD1 (5 bases). Germline CDR1 KGHSH, CDR2 LQKENI. The CDR3 is 14 amino acids. The ends were cut back, 1 base at V and 3 bases at J, with 9 bases in the middle. The whole variable domain, filled in from reference TRBV18 and TRBJ1-2, reads NAGVMQNPRHLVRRRGQEARLRCSPMKGHSHVYWYRQLPEEGLKFMVYLQKENIIDESGMPKERFSAEFPKEGPSILRIQQVVRGDSAAYFCASSPLPGDYGYTFGSGTRLTVV.

The CDR3 bases are TGTGCCAGCAGCTTAGAAACGGGACAGGGGCTTAATGAGCAGTTCTTC. Protein: CASSLETGQGLNEQFF. The J gene is TRBJ2-1, the V gene TRBV7-9, with 10 positions matching TRBD1. Germline CDR1 is SEHNR and CDR2 is FQNEAQ (reference sequence). Trimming took 1 base from V and 7 from J; bases not matched to a gene: 7. The CDR3 has 16 amino acids.

CDR3 sequence reads: CASSESDRSYGYTF. DNA of the CDR3: TGCGCCAGCAGTGAGTCGGACAGGTCCTATGGCTACACCTTC. This sequence joins TRBV10-1 and TRBJ1-2; 7 bases align to TRBD1. The V gene's germline CDR1 is WNHNN and CDR2 SYGVQD (reference sequence). This CDR3 region has 14 residues. V dropped 0 bases and J dropped 4; count of bases not matched to a gene: 2.

The gene calls are TRBV5-1 and TRBJ2-3; weak D call: TRBD2 (6 bases). Trimming took off 0 bases at V and 4 bases at J, with 12 bases between the two ends. Per the germline V gene, CDR1 is SGHRS and CDR2 is YFSETQ. The CDR3 sequence is 15 residues long. This CDR3 is CASSLGGTSSDTQYF. CDR3 nucleotide sequence: TGCGCCAGCAGCTTGGGGGGGACTTCCTCAGATACGCAGTATTTT. Full variable domain (rest looked up from reference TRBV5-1 and TRBJ2-3): KAGVTQTPRYLIKTRGQQVTLSCSPISGHRSVSWYQQTPGQGLQFLFEYFSETQRNKGNFPGRFSGRQFSNSRSEMNVSTLELGDSALYLCASSLGGTSSDTQYFGPGTRLTVL.

This chain links TRBV28 with TRBJ1-1, with a weak D call TRBD1 (5 bases). Germline CDR1 MDHEN, CDR2 SYDVKM. Deletions cut 6 bases from V and 3 bases from J, with 14 bases between. The CDR3 is made up of 14 amino acids. This CDR3 is CASRGVEAYTEAFF. Here the CDR3 DNA reads TGTGCCAGCAGAGGGGTGGAAGCGTACACTGAAGCTTTCTTT.

V is TRBV28 and J is TRBJ1-1; a weak D match, TRBD1 (6 bases). Per germline, CDR1 MDHEN and CDR2 SYDVKM. This CDR3 has 13 amino acids. The V and J ends lost 6 bases and 1 base respectively, with 9 bases between them. The CDR3 here is CASSSGQNTEAFF. CDR3 DNA: TGTGCCAGCAGCTCGGGACAGAACACTGAAGCTTTCTTT.

V usage is TRBV27 and J usage is TRBJ2-1, with 10 positions matching TRBD2. There are 15 residues in the CDR3. The germline V gene encodes CDR1 MNHEY and CDR2 SMNVEV (reference sequence). V shed 4 bases and J 8 bases; nucleotides not matched to a gene: 8. CDR3 in DNA: TGTGCCAGCAGTTCCCTAGCGGGAGTGGCTGATGAGCAGTTCTTC. It specifies CASSSLAGVADEQFF.

The chain couples TRBV19 to TRBJ2-1, with TRBD2 matching over 12 bases. The CDR3 covers 16 residues. Germline V CDR1 and CDR2: LNHDA, SQIVND (reference sequence). V trimming: 4 bases; J trimming: 2 bases; junction bases outside the gene matches: 3. CDR3 nucleotide sequence: TGTGCCAGTAGTAAGAGACTAGCGGGGGCCTACAATGAGCAGTTCTTC. Its translation is CASSKRLAGAYNEQFF.

V is TRBV7-7 and J is TRBJ2-2; the D gene is possibly TRBD1 (5 bases). V lost 1 base and J 0 bases, leaving 9 bases between the germline ends. The CDR3 runs to 16 residues. Germline V gives CDR1 SSHAT, CDR2 FNYEAQ (reference sequence). CDR3 nucleotide sequence: TGTGCCAGCAGCTTAGGGGGCTACGCGAACACCGGGGAGCTGTTTTTT. Translating gives CASSLGGYANTGELFF.

The gene calls are TRBV2 and TRBJ1-5, with D tentatively TRBD1 (6 bases). Trimming left V 1 base short and J 4 bases short, with 14 bases between. CDR3 size: 16 residues. Germline V CDR1 and CDR2: SNHLY, FYNNEI. Here the CDR3 DNA reads TGTGCCAGCAGTGAAGGCGTGGGGGCGCATAATCAGCCCCAGCATTTT. It translates to CASSEGVGAHNQPQHF.

J is TRBJ2-2 and V is TRBV21-1; no DNA check was done on the table's D call, TRBD2. TRBV21-1 is a pseudogene. The CDR3 spans 17 residues. CDR3 sequence: CASSKPTSGRIIGELFF. The CDR3, as DNA: TGTGCCAGCAGCAAACCCACTAGCGGGAGGATAATCGGGGAGCTGTTTTTT.

The chain joins TRBV27 to TRBJ2-4; D may be TRBD1 (5 bases). CDR3 length: 12 amino acids. Germline assignment: CDR1 MNHEY and CDR2 SMNVEV (reference sequence). Between the trimmed V and J ends, which lost 8 bases and 10 bases, there was a span of 15 bases. The CDR3 loop reads CASRTSGSIQYF. DNA of the CDR3: TGTGCCAGCCGGACATCGGGCTCAATTCAGTACTTC.

This chain uses TRBV19 with TRBJ2-1; 10 bases line up with TRBD2. V lost 6 bases and J lost 6; bases outside the gene matches: 8. Germline CDR1 is LNHDA and CDR2 is SQIVND (reference sequence). The CDR3 has 15 amino acids. The CDR3 coding sequence is TGTGCCAGTAGCCCCGGGACTAGCGTAATCAATGAGCAGTTCTTC. Its translation is CASSPGTSVINEQFF. Using reference TRBV19 and TRBJ2-1 for the parts outside the CDR3, the full variable domain is DGGITQSPKYLFRKEGQNVTLSCEQNLNHDAMYWYRQDPGQGLRLIYYSQIVNDFQKGDIAEGYSVSREKKESFPLTVTSAQKNPTAFYLCASSPGTSVINEQFFGPGTRLTVL.

The rearrangement joins TRBV5-1 to TRBJ2-1; TRBD1 agrees at 9 bases. Trimming at V came to 3 bases and at J to 9 bases, leaving 10 bases not matched to a gene. The CDR3 extends over 15 amino acids. Germline lookup yields CDR1 SGHRS and CDR2 YFSETQ. The CDR3, as DNA: TGCGCCAGCAGCTCCGACGGAGCGACAGGGGGTGAGCAGTTCTTC. It translates to CASSSDGATGGEQFF.

The chain has TRBV6-6 and TRBJ2-1; possibly TRBD2 for D (5 bases). The germline V gene encodes CDR1 MNHNY and CDR2 SVGAGI (reference sequence). This CDR3 spans 14 amino acids. V was clipped by 3 bases and J by 5 bases, with 11 bases between them. CDR3 DNA sequence: TGTGCCAGCAGTTATGAGGGATCCCACAATGAGCAGTTCTTC. Its translation: CASSYEGSHNEQFF.

The gene calls are TRBV5-4 and TRBJ2-1; D gene ambiguous. CDR1 and CDR2 from the germline V gene are SGHNT and YYREEE (reference sequence). This CDR3 spans 15 amino acids. V shed 4 bases and J shed 5 bases, with 16 bases lying between them. CDR3 nucleotides: TGTGCCAGCAGCCCCCGAGGCCGGCCGGACAATGAGCAGTTCTTC. Protein sequence: CASSPRGRPDNEQFF.

The chain has TRBV12-3 or TRBV12-4 and TRBJ1-1; D ambiguous. Trimming cost V 5 bases and J 3 bases, with 10 bases left between them. There are 13 residues in the CDR3. The CDR3 nucleotides are TGTGCCAGCAGTCCTCGACGGGACACTGAAGCTTTCTTT. This codes for CASSPRRDTEAFF.

V and J are TRBV15 and TRBJ2-1; D uncertain. The germline V gene has CDR1 LNHNV and CDR2 YYDKDF (reference sequence). Between the trimmed V and J ends, which lost 1 base and 9 bases, there was a span of 10 bases. The CDR3 consists of 13 residues. In DNA, the CDR3 is TGTGCCACCAGCAGAGTCCTAGGAGTTGAGCAGTTCTTC. Translating it yields CATSRVLGVEQFF.